Listed here are 31 T cell receptor beta chains from one sample, sequenced in a study of blood T cells in healthy people across ages. The authors ran a second PCR of about 6 to 11 cycles using a sample-barcoded 5' primer and a J-beta primer mix. TCRdb called the 5' RACE reads again in MiXCR, with one record for every CDR3 protein. The sample shows some 850,000 distinct CDR3 sequences, roughly 24% of them seen only once. These data are also associated with another study on T cells of mothers and their children.

Sample: blood. Receptors originate from a boy younger than 18 in good health.

This clonotype was recorded a few times. The J gene is TRBJ2-5, the V gene TRBV6-5, with D tentatively TRBD2 (6 bases). V gave up 2 bases and J gave up 5 bases, with 9 bases separating them. The germline gives CDR1 MNHEY, CDR2 SVGAGI. This CDR3 is built from 13 residues. The CDR3 DNA sequence: TGTGCCAGCAGTTACGGGAGGAGGGAGACCCAGTACTTC. This sequence encodes CASSYGRRETQYF.

This chain connects TRBV2 to TRBJ2-5; 10 nucleotides match TRBD2. CDR3 length: 15 amino acids. The germline gives CDR1 SNHLY, CDR2 FYNNEI. V shed 3 bases, J shed 7 bases, and the junction held 8 bases outside the gene matches. CDR3 DNA: TGTGCCAGCAGTGAGTGGACTAGCGGTCGGAGGACCCAGTACTTC. This translates into CASSEWTSGRRTQYF.

This rearrangement joins TRBV10-3 to TRBJ2-5, with 8 nucleotides matching TRBD1. Matching the DNA end better, TRBJ2-1 makes the J call doubtful. The length of the CDR3 is 15 residues. CDR1 is ENHRY and CDR2 is SYGVKD in the germline V gene. CDR3 bases: TGTGCCATCAGTGAATGGGGACAGGTCATGAATGAGCAGTTCTTC. It specifies CAISEWGQVMNEQFF.

This chain links TRBV4-2 with TRBJ2-7; TRBD2 agrees at 8 bases. Germline CDR1 and CDR2: LGHNA and YNFKEQ. J was trimmed by 2 bases and V by 0 bases; bases with no gene match: 9. The CDR3 contains 17 residues. The CDR3 here is CASSQEGQAGVTYEQYF. The CDR3 bases are TGTGCCAGCAGCCAAGAGGGACAAGCGGGGGTAACCTACGAGCAGTACTTC.

This clonotype was seen only a few times. The rearrangement uses TRBV18 and TRBJ2-7; the match to TRBD1 covers 7 bases. From germline, CDR1 is KGHSH and CDR2 LQKENI. The CDR3 length is 14 residues. V lost 6 bases, J lost 1 base, and 6 bases stayed unmatched. The CDR3 here is CASSRDSGSYEQYF. The CDR3 coding sequence is TGTGCCAGCTCTCGGGACAGTGGGTCCTACGAGCAGTACTTC.

The chain couples TRBV20-1 to TRBJ2-5, with D perhaps TRBD2 (5 bases). The CDR3 runs to 14 residues. Germline V gene lookup returns CDR1 DFQATT and CDR2 SNEGSKA (reference sequence). The V end was cut by 3 bases, the J end by 4 bases, with 15 bases between. The CDR3 DNA reads TGCAGTGCTAGGAGTTTTCGAGAGGGAGAGACCCAGTACTTC. Amino acids: CSARSFREGETQYF.

This clonotype was seen a few times. The V call is TRBV7-9, the J call TRBJ1-1, with D perhaps matching TRBD1 (6 bases). The CDR3 sequence is 15 residues long. Germline V CDR1 and CDR2: SEHNR, FQNEAQ (reference sequence). V was clipped by 2 bases and J by 0 bases, with 10 bases between them. The CDR3 loop reads CASSLLQGMNTEAFF. The CDR3 DNA sequence: TGTGCCAGCAGCTTACTACAGGGTATGAACACTGAAGCTTTCTTT.

The chain combines TRBV5-6 with TRBJ2-3; D gene unclear. CDR1 is SGHDT and CDR2 is YYEEEE in the germline V gene. The CDR3 consists of 16 residues. V lost 2 bases to trimming and J lost 2 bases, with 15 bases between them. CDR3 amino acids: CASSLNSPRITDTQYF. In nucleotides, the CDR3 is TGTGCCAGCAGCTTAAACAGCCCTCGGATCACAGATACGCAGTATTTT.

CDR3 bases: TGTGCCAGCAGCCAGCGGGGCGACTTCTCCTACGAGCAGTACTTC. This encodes CASSQRGDFSYEQYF. This chain uses TRBV3-1 with TRBJ2-5, with a tentative D call TRBD2 (6 bases). The J call may be faulty, since TRBJ2-7 better matches the DNA end. This CDR3 contains 15 residues. In germline, CDR1 is LGHDT, CDR2 YNNKEL (reference sequence).

The sample holds a few counts of this clonotype. The V call is TRBV27, the J call TRBJ2-6, with D perhaps TRBD2 (6 bases). This CDR3 contains 16 residues. The V end lost 4 bases, the J end lost 0 bases, and 10 bases lay between the germline ends. The V gene's germline CDR1 is MNHEY and CDR2 SMNVEV (reference sequence). The CDR3 nucleotides are TGTGCCAGCAGTTCCCGGGGGTCCTCTGGGGCCAACGTCCTGACTTTC. The encoded protein is CASSSRGSSGANVLTF.

The chain links TRBV6-1 to TRBJ1-5; a possible D gene is TRBD1 (5 bases). Per germline, CDR1 MNHNS and CDR2 SASEGT. Trimming left V 5 bases short and J 2 bases short, with 16 bases between. This CDR3 has 16 residues. In DNA, the CDR3 is TGTGCCAGCAGTCCCACGGTGGGGGATCGCAATCAGCCCCAGCATTTT. Translated: CASSPTVGDRNQPQHF.

The chain combines TRBV21-1 with TRBJ2-5; TRBD1 is the table's D call, not checked against the DNA. TRBV21-1 is reported as a pseudogene. This CDR3 is built from 16 residues. The CDR3 DNA follows: TGTGCCAGGTCCCCCTGCGCGGGTTCCAGCCAAGAGACCCAGTACTTC. Its protein product is CARSPCAGSSQETQYF.

The chain combines TRBV24-1 with TRBJ2-3; 7 bases match TRBD1. The CDR3 is 14 residues long. Trimming took 4 bases from V and 3 from J; bases not matched to a gene: 3. The V gene's germline CDR1 is KGHDR and CDR2 SFDVKD. The CDR3 sequence: CATSDPRGTDTQYF. CDR3 bases: TGTGCCACCAGTGACCCCAGGGGGACAGATACGCAGTATTTT.

The V and J genes are TRBV20-1 and TRBJ2-1; 12 bases fit TRBD2. The length of the CDR3 is 15 residues. Unmatched junction bases numbered 4, after V lost 3 bases and J lost 4 bases. Germline CDR1 DFQATT, CDR2 SNEGSKA (reference sequence). The CDR3 sequence is CSASIGTSGYNEQFF. The DNA for the CDR3 is TGCAGTGCTAGCATAGGGACTAGCGGGTACAATGAGCAGTTCTTC.

In its sample, this clonotype was seen a few times. CDR3 DNA: TGTGCCACCAGTGATTGGTACAGCTACAATGAGCAGTTCTTC. It translates to CATSDWYSYNEQFF. The chain carries TRBV24-1 and TRBJ2-1; no reliable D call. V gave up 2 bases and J gave up 3 bases, with 7 bases separating them. The CDR3 length is 14 residues. The V gene's germline CDR1 is KGHDR and CDR2 SFDVKD.

The CDR3 region has the DNA TGTGCCACCAGTGATGGGGTTTCCACCGGGGAGCTGTTTTTT. Translation: CATSDGVSTGELFF. V gene TRBV24-1 combines with J gene TRBJ2-2; D remains unclear. Germline CDR1 is KGHDR and CDR2 is SFDVKD. CDR3 length: 14 amino acids. Trimming shortened V by 3 bases and J by 4 bases, and 8 bases separated the two germline ends.

The chain is built from TRBV10-2 and TRBJ2-5; 7 bases match TRBD1. This CDR3 has 17 amino acids. The V gene's germline CDR1 is WSHSY and CDR2 SAAADI. Trimming cost V 8 bases and J 5 bases; bases outside gene matches: 20. The CDR3: CASAGPGTAYRQETQYF. CDR3 in DNA: TGCGCCAGCGCCGGCCCGGGGACAGCGTACCGTCAGGAGACCCAGTACTTC.

The chain is built from TRBV6-6 and TRBJ1-1, with 9 bases that match TRBD1. The CDR3 is 15 residues long. The J segment lost 1 base and the V segment lost 6 bases, leaving 6 bases of the junction unmatched. The V gene's germline CDR1 is MNHNY and CDR2 SVGAGI (reference sequence). CDR3 loop: CASRPDRGENTEAFF. For the CDR3, the DNA is TGTGCCAGCAGGCCGGACAGGGGCGAGAACACTGAAGCTTTCTTT.

The chain carries TRBV15 and TRBJ2-1; TRBD2 might be the D (6 bases). With the DNA end fitting TRBJ2-7 better, the J assignment may be wrong. From germline, CDR1 is LNHNV and CDR2 YYDKDF (reference sequence). The CDR3 is made up of 13 amino acids. The CDR3 DNA is TGTGCCACCAGCGGGACTCAATCCTACGAGCAGTACTTC. Translated: CATSGTQSYEQYF.

As regards this clonotype: At one end, the junction sequence differs from germline, possibly due to a read error. The chain has TRBV7-7 and TRBJ2-7; a possible D gene is TRBD2 (5 bases). CDR1 and CDR2 from the germline V gene are SSHAT and FNYEAQ (reference sequence). This CDR3 contains 13 residues. The CDR3 bases are TGTGCCAACAGCTTATCGGAGGACTACGAGCAGTACTTC. Translation gives CANSLSEDYEQYF. Full variable domain (outside the CDR3, taken from reference TRBV7-7 and TRBJ2-7): GAGVSQSPRYKVTKRGQDVTLRCDPISSHATLYWYQQALGQGPEFLTYFNYEAQPDKSGLPSDRFSAERPEGSISTLTIQRTEQRDSAMYRCANSLSEDYEQYFGPGTRLTVT.

CDR3 loop: CASGSTSGLQETQYF. The CDR3 DNA follows: TGTGCCAGCGGAAGTACTAGCGGGCTGCAAGAGACCCAGTACTTC. The V and J genes are TRBV6-5 and TRBJ2-5; TRBD2 matches at 9 bases. This CDR3 is built from 15 residues. V shed 8 bases, J shed 2 bases, and the junction held 9 bases outside the gene matches. The germline V gene has CDR1 MNHEY and CDR2 SVGAGI.

Only a few counts were recorded for this clonotype. The gene calls are TRBV10-3 and TRBJ2-5, with D possibly being TRBD1 (5 bases). This CDR3 has 14 amino acids. Germline CDR1 and CDR2: ENHRY and SYGVKD. V was shortened by 3 bases and J by 0 bases, with 8 bases between the two germline ends. CDR3 protein: CAISDRGYQETQYF. CDR3 coding DNA: TGTGCCATCAGTGATAGGGGATACCAAGAGACCCAGTACTTC.

Concerning this clonotype itself: A read error may account for a junction end that differs from germline. J is TRBJ1-3 and V is TRBV9, with D uncertain. The germline V gene has CDR1 SGDLS and CDR2 YYNGEE. CDR3 length: 13 residues. The CDR3 reads CASSRGFGNTIYF. CDR3 DNA: TGTGCCAGCAGCAGAGGGTTCGGAAACACCATATACTTT.

With regard to this clonotype: A read error may account for a junction end that differs from germline. J is TRBJ2-3 and V is TRBV11-3; D is possibly TRBD2 (6 bases). The CDR3 spans 10 residues. Germline CDR1 SGHNT, CDR2 YENEEA. The CDR3 here is CASSFCGESF. CDR3 nucleotides: TGTGCCAGCAGCTTCTGCGGGGAGAGTTTT.

This clonotype has only a few counts. This chain joins TRBV28 and TRBJ1-2, with no clear D. The CDR3 is 14 residues long. Trimming removed 3 bases from V and 8 bases from J, with 16 bases in between. Germline assignment: CDR1 MDHEN and CDR2 SYDVKM. The CDR3 nucleotides are TGTGCCAGCAGTTTTTCCGAGCCCCGCCGGGGCTACACCTTC. It translates to CASSFSEPRRGYTF.

V usage is TRBV21-1 and J usage is TRBJ2-6; TRBD1, the table's D call, was not compared with the DNA. TRBV21-1 is a listed pseudogene. The CDR3 has 19 amino acids. The CDR3 coding sequence is TGTGCCAGCAGCAAAGTGCGGGGCTGGGGGAACTCTGGGGCCAACGTCCTGACTTTC. Translating it yields CASSKVRGWGNSGANVLTF.

The rearrangement uses TRBV3-1 and TRBJ2-5, with TRBD2 identical over 9 bases. The J segment lost 5 bases and the V segment lost 3 bases, leaving 7 bases of the junction unmatched. CDR1 and CDR2 (germline): LGHDT, YNNKEL (reference sequence). The CDR3 is made up of 15 amino acids. The CDR3 DNA sequence: TGTGCCAGCAGCCACGCGGGAGGGCGAGGGGAGACCCAGTACTTC. Protein sequence: CASSHAGGRGETQYF.

This clonotype was counted only a few times. The genes are TRBV20-1 and TRBJ1-2, with a possible D match to TRBD1 (6 bases). CDR3 length equals 14 residues. Trimming shortened V by 4 bases and J by 4 bases, and 16 bases separated the two germline ends. Germline V gene sequence: CDR1 DFQATT, CDR2 SNEGSKA (reference sequence). The CDR3 sequence is CSAKVGGAIYGYTF. DNA for the CDR3: TGCAGTGCTAAGGTGGGGGGCGCAATCTATGGCTACACCTTC.

The chain couples TRBV20-1 to TRBJ2-1, with TRBD2 matching 15 bases. Germline CDR1 and CDR2: DFQATT and SNEGSKA (reference sequence). J lost 0 bases, V lost 6 bases, and 6 bases had no gene match. There are 17 residues in the CDR3. DNA for the CDR3: TGCAGTGCGACCGGGACTAGCGGGGGGCGCTCCTACAATGAGCAGTTCTTC. Translation: CSATGTSGGRSYNEQFF.

This clonotype was detected many times. The chain recombines TRBV12-3 or TRBV12-4 with TRBJ2-1, with TRBD2 matching over 7 bases. J was trimmed by 8 bases and V by 6 bases; bases with no gene match: 7. The CDR3 loop spans 13 amino acids. CDR3 DNA: TGTGCCAGCAGATTCACTAGCGCGCATGAGCAGTTCTTC. Its translation is CASRFTSAHEQFF.

The V and J genes are TRBV6-5 and TRBJ2-7; TRBD1 aligns across 8 bases. The CDR3 is 14 residues long. Germline CDR1 reads MNHEY; CDR2 reads SVGAGI. V trimming: 6 bases; J trimming: 7 bases; junction bases outside the gene matches: 11. The CDR3 loop reads CASSSGGRLGEQYF. The CDR3 bases are TGTGCCAGCAGCTCAGGGGGCCGACTGGGGGAGCAGTACTTC.